The 20 T cell receptor beta chains in this list originate from one sample, sequenced in a study of human T cells and chemical hapten exposure. Time point reported: patch test 1, 2 weeks after DPC sensitization. Treatment described: therapeutic diphenylcyclopropenone sensitization with weekly scalp DPC. TCRdb independently ran MiXCR on the RACE reads; one entry per CDR3 protein. The top ten hold about 0.9% of the sample, which has about 120,000 distinct CDR3 sequences, approximately 13% seen once. The material sequenced was whole blood, taken in connection with sensitization to the hapten diphenylcyclopropenone (DPC). The receptors shown here come from a man younger than 30 with alopecia areata. Some clones in this sample may be carry-over from other donors' samples.

This clonotype has more than one count but fewer than ten. The chain couples TRBV7-2 to TRBJ2-3; D uncertain. The CDR3 is made up of 15 amino acids. Germline assignment: CDR1 SGHTA and CDR2 FQGNSA. V was trimmed by 4 bases and J by 3 bases, leaving 14 bases between them. The CDR3 loop is CASSSRIRWTDTQYF. Here the CDR3 DNA reads TGTGCCAGCAGCTCGCGTATCCGGTGGACAGATACGCAGTATTTT.

This sequence joins TRBV4-3 and TRBJ2-3; 9 nucleotides align to TRBD1. CDR3 length equals 18 residues. Per the germline V gene, CDR1 is LGHNA and CDR2 is YSLEER. The V segment lost 3 bases and the J segment 4 bases; nucleotides outside the gene matches: 14. The CDR3 DNA reads TGCGCCAGCAGCCATCTTGCCCTTACAGGGGGCCGGCCAGATACGCAGTATTTT. Translating it yields CASSHLALTGGRPDTQYF.

V usage is TRBV7-2 and J usage is TRBJ2-7; a weak D match, TRBD1 (5 bases). Germline CDR1 SGHTA, CDR2 FQGNSA. The CDR3 length is 13 residues. The ends were cut back, 3 bases at V and 3 bases at J, with 9 bases in the middle. The CDR3 nucleotides are TGTGCCAGCAGCTTTGCAGGGTACTACGAGCAGTACTTC. Translating gives CASSFAGYYEQYF.

V usage is TRBV18 and J usage is TRBJ1-6; 8 bases match TRBD1. The CDR3 contains 17 residues. From germline, CDR1 is KGHSH and CDR2 LQKENI. Trimming took 2 bases from V and 7 from J; bases not matched to a gene: 10. The CDR3 loop reads CASSPEIQGAGNSPLHF. In DNA, the CDR3 is TGTGCCAGCTCACCAGAAATCCAGGGGGCCGGGAATTCACCCCTCCACTTT.

CDR3 sequence (DNA): TGTGCCAGCAGCTTGGTAGGGGAAGGAGGTGAAAAACTGTTTTTT. Its translation is CASSLVGEGGEKLFF. The chain joins TRBV5-5 to TRBJ1-4; TRBD1 might be the D (5 bases). The CDR3 spans 15 residues. V dropped 0 bases and J dropped 7 bases, with 13 bases sitting between them. Germline CDR1 reads SGHKS; CDR2 reads YYEKEE (reference sequence).

V and J are TRBV9 and TRBJ1-2, with TRBD1 identical over 11 bases. The CDR3 is made up of 14 amino acids. J lost 3 bases, V lost 3 bases, and 1 base had no gene match. Germline V gene lookup returns CDR1 SGDLS and CDR2 YYNGEE. CDR3 amino acids: CASSGTGGDYGYTF. The CDR3 DNA reads TGTGCCAGCAGCGGGACAGGGGGCGACTATGGCTACACCTTC.

The table lists this clonotype with many counts. The chain has TRBV4-3 and TRBJ2-2, with a possible D match to TRBD1 (6 bases). Germline values: CDR1 LGHNA, CDR2 YSLEER. Trimming stripped 1 base from V and 2 bases from J, with 17 bases between. The CDR3 sequence is 18 residues long. CDR3 region: CASSQGRARQANTGELFF. For the CDR3, the DNA is TGCGCCAGCAGCCAAGGGCGAGCCCGACAGGCTAACACCGGGGAGCTGTTTTTT.

This clonotype was seen a few times. This sequence joins TRBV18 and TRBJ2-5; D unclear. The germline V gene encodes CDR1 KGHSH and CDR2 LQKENI. The CDR3 is 13 amino acids. Trimming left V 3 bases short and J 2 bases short, with 7 bases between. The CDR3 reads CASSPPSQETQYF. CDR3 DNA: TGTGCCAGCTCACCCCCAAGTCAAGAGACCCAGTACTTC.

The chain joins TRBV20-1 to TRBJ2-7; a possible D gene is TRBD1 (6 bases). V shed 4 bases and J shed 5 bases, with 24 bases lying between them. CDR3 length equals 16 residues. The V gene's germline CDR1 is DFQATT and CDR2 SNEGSKA (reference sequence). The CDR3 loop reads CSANRAQSGRGHEQYF. The CDR3 coding sequence is TGCAGTGCTAACAGAGCACAGTCAGGCAGGGGCCACGAGCAGTACTTC.

The rearrangement joins TRBV7-2 to TRBJ1-5; D gene uncertain. This CDR3 region has 15 residues. Looked up from germline, CDR1 is SGHTA and CDR2 is FQGNSA. Trimming cost V 7 bases and J 3 bases, with 16 bases left between them. CDR3 sequence (DNA): TGTGCCAGCAACCCCGACGCTAAGTACAATCAGCCCCAGCATTTT. Translating gives CASNPDAKYNQPQHF.

This clonotype came up a few times. The gene calls are TRBV29-1 and TRBJ2-2, with D possibly being TRBD1 (6 bases). CDR1 and CDR2 (germline): SQVTM, ANQGSEA. The CDR3 sequence is 12 residues long. Trimming shortened V by 2 bases and J by 6 bases, and 7 bases separated the two germline ends. CDR3 amino acids: CSVEQGSGELFF. The CDR3, as DNA: TGCAGCGTTGAACAGGGGTCCGGGGAGCTGTTTTTT.

The chain employs TRBV6-4 and TRBJ1-2, with TRBD1 as a possible D gene (5 bases). V was clipped by 4 bases and J by 8 bases, with 14 bases between them. Germline V gene sequence: CDR1 MRHNA, CDR2 SNTAGT. This CDR3 comprises 13 residues. In DNA form, the CDR3 reads TGTGCCAGCAGTGTGCAGGGTACGGAGGGCTACACCTTC. Translating it yields CASSVQGTEGYTF.

V and J are TRBV11-2 and TRBJ2-3; no definite D call. From germline, CDR1 is SGHAT and CDR2 FQNNGV. The V and J ends lost 3 bases and 6 bases respectively, with 16 bases between them. This CDR3 comprises 15 residues. The CDR3 DNA follows: TGTGCCAGCAGCTTGACAAGTCACCCTTCGGATACGCAGTATTTT. Translating gives CASSLTSHPSDTQYF.

This clonotype was picked up a small number of times. J is TRBJ1-6 and V is TRBV20-1; no clear D gene. The V gene's germline CDR1 is DFQATT and CDR2 SNEGSKA (reference sequence). The length of the CDR3 is 13 residues. Written as DNA, the CDR3 is TGCAGCGCTCGTCGGCACCATAATTCACCCCTCCACTTT. Translated: CSARRHHNSPLHF.

This chain links TRBV6-1 with TRBJ2-5; a possible D gene is TRBD2 (5 bases). The CDR3 covers 13 residues. Trimming cost V 6 bases and J 0 bases, with 8 bases left between them. Germline values: CDR1 MNHNS, CDR2 SASEGT. DNA of the CDR3: TGTGCCAGCAGCACGGGGTACCAAGAGACCCAGTACTTC. Encoded protein: CASSTGYQETQYF.

This clonotype showed up just a few times. The chain employs TRBV5-1 and TRBJ2-7, with a possible D match to TRBD1 (6 bases). The CDR3 length is 13 residues. V was trimmed by 4 bases and J by 1 base, leaving 9 bases between them. The germline CDR1 and CDR2 sequences are SGHRS and YFSETQ. CDR3 region: CASSATGSYEQYF. The CDR3 DNA follows: TGCGCCAGCAGCGCGACAGGATCCTACGAGCAGTACTTC.

J is TRBJ1-5 and V is TRBV4-3, with a weak D call TRBD1 (5 bases). The V end was cut by 1 base, the J end by 3 bases, with 10 bases between. Germline loops: CDR1 LGHNA, CDR2 YSLEER. The CDR3 consists of 15 residues. CDR3 residues: CASSQARDANQPQHF. The CDR3 DNA follows: TGCGCCAGCAGCCAAGCCCGGGACGCCAATCAGCCCCAGCATTTT.

The chain links TRBV11-2 to TRBJ2-5; 10 bases map to TRBD1. J lost 3 bases, V lost 3 bases, and 4 bases had no gene match. CDR1 is SGHAT and CDR2 is FQNNGV in the germline V gene. The CDR3 has 15 amino acids. CDR3 amino acids: CASSFTGTGEETQYF. The CDR3 DNA reads TGTGCCAGCAGCTTCACCGGGACAGGGGAAGAGACCCAGTACTTC.

This clonotype appeared many times. The chain uses TRBV5-1 and TRBJ1-1, with a possible D match to TRBD1 (5 bases). Trimming left V 0 bases short and J 3 bases short, with 9 bases between. CDR1 and CDR2 from the germline V gene are SGHRS and YFSETQ. The CDR3 has 14 amino acids. DNA of the CDR3: TGCGCCAGCAGCTTGGTTACAGGCGACACTGAAGCTTTCTTT. Its protein is CASSLVTGDTEAFF. The complete variable domain, with remaining parts taken from reference TRBV5-1 and TRBJ1-1, reads KAGVTQTPRYLIKTRGQQVTLSCSPISGHRSVSWYQQTPGQGLQFLFEYFSETQRNKGNFPGRFSGRQFSNSRSEMNVSTLELGDSALYLCASSLVTGDTEAFFGQGTRLTVV.

In this sample, this clonotype turned up a few times. V is TRBV2 and J is TRBJ2-2; the match to TRBD2 covers 12 bases. The V gene's germline CDR1 is SNHLY and CDR2 FYNNEI. The CDR3 loop spans 16 amino acids. V lost 3 bases to trimming and J lost 4 bases; unmatched junction nucleotides: 3. CDR3 bases: TGTGCCAGCAGTGATACTAGCGGGGGGAGCACCGGGGAGCTGTTTTTT. Translating it yields CASSDTSGGSTGELFF.